The TCR beta chain under discussion was sequenced for a study of blood T cell repertoires in COVID-19. Study-wide context: Acute-phase and convalescent COVID-19 samples originated in the United States, Italy and Spain. From T cells, B-cell-depleted T cells, or PBMCs came the material, which was cDNA or gDNA.

Profiled with immunoSEQ multiplex PCR; TCRdb holds only in-frame clones, not every one. The sample shows 150,000 to 200,000 clones, roughly 80% of them seen only once. CDR3 length: 15 residues. V was pared by 1 base and J by 12 bases, with 19 bases between. CDR1 and CDR2 from the germline V gene are LGHDT and YNNKEL (reference sequence). Enrolment of Seattle patients took place during active infection, and they were followed longitudinally. Material: peripheral blood. The chain recombines TRBV3-1 (or the pseudogene TRBV3-2) with TRBJ2-1; D remains ambiguous. The source is a woman between 35 and 50 years old with COVID-19, enrolled during active disease. CDR3 bases: TGTGCCAGCAGCCAAGTTGTTACTACCACCCTCGGGCAGTTCTTC. Translated: CASSQVVTTTLGQFF.